This T cell receptor (beta chain) appears in the sequencing data of a study of T cells after yellow fever vaccination. The overall study: In the case of low-cell-number fractions, SMART-Seq v4 Ultra Low Input was used for preparation. General study findings and limits: Re-detected after boosting: most primary clones, 96% of CD4 and over 80% of CD8.

The CDR3 contains 13 residues. Trimming removed 3 bases from V and 6 bases from J, with 9 bases in between. Germline V gives CDR1 MDHEN, CDR2 SYDVKM. Researchers made TCR cDNA using 5'RACE template switching, and this step added a universal primer site and UMIs. TCRdb used MiXCR to reprocess the 5' RACE reads, holding one entry per CDR3 protein. In the table there are around 140,000 distinct CDR3 sequences, 7.7% of which are singletons. This clonotype has a count of ten or more. The antigen remains undetermined. Sequences were derived from CD4+ T cells sorted from PBMCs, sampled 5 days after the yellow fever booster vaccination. This receptor was taken from a man under 40 who received the YFV17D yellow fever vaccine. This chain links TRBV28 with TRBJ2-1, with D possibly matching TRBD1 (5 bases). The DNA of the CDR3 is TGTGCCAGCAGTTTGGAAGGGGTCAATGAGCAGTTCTTC. It specifies CASSLEGVNEQFF. The variable domain in full, with the rest retrieved from reference TRBV28 and TRBJ2-1, is DVKVTQSSRYLVKRTGEKVFLECVQDMDHENMFWYRQDPGLGLRLIYFSYDVKMKEKGDIPEGYSVSREKKERFSLILESASTNQTSMYLCASSLEGVNEQFFGPGTRLTVL.